One and the same sample provided the 10 T cell receptor beta chains below, sequenced in a study of spatial heterogeneity in lung cancer (dated by TCRdb to the late 2010s). The time point label here, explained by the study, means: sample taken at primary tumor resection. Without any cell sorting, TCR sequencing was performed on whole RNA extracted either from tumor and nontumor lung tissue or from cryopreserved PBMC samples. The protocol used for the library was 5' RACE. This sample was sequenced with a NextSeq 500. TCRdb reworked the public reads: Q25 trimming with fastp, MiXCR clone assembly, productive beta chains retained. Entries are consolidated by CDR3 protein sequence, retaining the most common genes and DNA. In this sample the table shows more than 6,500 distinct CDR3 sequences, 7.5% to 10% of which occur a single time. The ten largest clones capture approximately 45% of the sample. The specimen was PBMCs, collected at surgery. Receptors originate from a male donor with early-stage non-small cell lung cancer.

In this sample, this clonotype turned up many times. This beta chain slipped into a library made for alpha chains as a stray read, so its size is not meaningful. The chain joins TRBV6-6 to TRBJ2-2; D remains ambiguous. There are 14 residues in the CDR3. Per the germline V gene, CDR1 is MNHNY and CDR2 is SVGAGI (reference sequence). The V end lost 2 bases, the J end lost 2 bases, and 6 bases lay between the germline ends. CDR3 bases: TGTGCCAGCAGTTACGGGGTCAACACCGGGGAGCTGTTTTTT. Amino acids: CASSYGVNTGELFF.

The sample holds many counts of this clonotype. With the library built for alpha chains, this beta chain is off target and its frequency is not meaningful. The chain employs TRBV24-1 and TRBJ1-1, with a weak D call TRBD1 (6 bases). The V end lost 4 bases, the J end lost 5 bases, and 10 bases lay between the germline ends. This CDR3 has 13 residues. Germline V gene data show CDR1 as KGHDR and CDR2 as SFDVKD. CDR3 protein: CATSDDQGTEAFF. CDR3 nucleotides: TGTGCCACCAGTGACGATCAGGGGACTGAAGCTTTCTTT.

This clonotype occurred a few times. This beta chain is an off-target read within a library intended for alpha chains, so its frequency means little. V usage is TRBV5-6 and J usage is TRBJ2-3; D gene ambiguous. V was trimmed by 4 bases and J by 0 bases, leaving 3 bases between them. This CDR3 has 12 residues. Per germline, CDR1 SGHDT and CDR2 YYEEEE. This CDR3 is CASSLSTDTQYF. The CDR3 nucleotides read TGTGCCAGCAGCCTCAGCACAGATACGCAGTATTTT.

This clonotype was seen ten or more times. This beta chain is a stray read from a library made for alpha chains; its abundance is not meaningful. The chain combines TRBV13 with TRBJ2-3, with D maybe TRBD2 (6 bases). Germline values: CDR1 PRHDT, CDR2 FYEKMQ (reference sequence). The CDR3 is made up of 14 amino acids. V was clipped by 4 bases and J by 5 bases, with 13 bases between them. The CDR3 coding sequence is TGTGCCAGCAGCTCCCCGGGACTGCAAGATACGCAGTATTTT. Translation gives CASSSPGLQDTQYF.

This clonotype was counted many times. A library made for alpha chains picked up this beta chain off target, so its size means little. The chain links TRBV12-3 or TRBV12-4 to TRBJ2-1, with D perhaps TRBD1 (5 bases). The CDR3 is 12 residues long. V lost 2 bases and J 10 bases, leaving 9 bases between the germline ends. CDR3 sequence reads: CASSLRGWEQFF. The CDR3 DNA reads as TGTGCCAGCAGTTTAAGGGGCTGGGAGCAGTTCTTC.

This clonotype has a count of ten or more. This beta chain slipped into a library made for alpha chains as a stray read, so its size is not meaningful. V gene TRBV10-2 combines with J gene TRBJ1-1, with 8 bases that match TRBD1. The CDR3 runs 17 residues. J gave up 1 base and V 3 bases, and 10 bases lay outside the gene matches. CDR1 and CDR2 (germline): WSHSY, SAAADI. CDR3 protein: CASSEYYTGTGNTEAFF. CDR3 nucleotide sequence: TGCGCCAGCAGTGAATACTACACCGGGACAGGGAACACTGAAGCTTTCTTT.

A note on this clonotype: Since the library was made to target alpha chains, this beta chain is a stray read and its abundance is not meaningful. Written as DNA, the CDR3 is TGTGCCAGCAGTGAAGCGGAGGCCGGACTTGGCTACACCTTC. Translation: CASSEAEAGLGYTF. This chain joins TRBV6-1 and TRBJ1-2; D unresolved. Trimming removed 0 bases from V and 7 bases from J, with 12 bases in between. Germline V gene lookup returns CDR1 MNHNS and CDR2 SASEGT. The CDR3 consists of 14 residues.

This clonotype was observed at least ten times. This beta chain appears as a stray read in a library generated for alpha chains; its size is not informative. The chain has TRBV12-3 or TRBV12-4 and TRBJ1-5, with a possible D match to TRBD1 (5 bases). There are 13 residues in the CDR3. The V end lost 3 bases, the J end lost 8 bases, and 11 bases lay between the germline ends. This chain's CDR3 is CASSLLGVEPQHF. The CDR3 region has the DNA TGTGCCAGCAGTTTGTTAGGGGTTGAGCCCCAGCATTTT.

The sample holds many counts of this clonotype. This beta chain appears as a stray read in a library generated for alpha chains; its size is not informative. The chain uses TRBV12-3 or TRBV12-4 and TRBJ2-7; 10 bases align to TRBD2. Germline trimming cut 3 bases from V and 5 bases from J; bases unmatched to any gene: 7. The CDR3 consists of 15 residues. CDR3 protein: CASSFQAGGPHEQYF. The CDR3 region has the DNA TGTGCCAGCAGTTTCCAAGCGGGAGGGCCCCACGAGCAGTACTTC.

At least ten counts were recorded for this clonotype. Because the library targeted alpha chains, this beta chain is an off-target read whose size means little. V and J are TRBV7-9 and TRBJ1-5, with D unclear. V dropped 6 bases and J dropped 6 bases, with 9 bases sitting between them. CDR1 and CDR2 (germline): SEHNR, FQNEAQ (reference sequence). CDR3 size: 12 residues. CDR3 nucleotides: TGTGCCAGCAGTCCCCCTGGTCAGCCCCAGCATTTT. It specifies CASSPPGQPQHF.